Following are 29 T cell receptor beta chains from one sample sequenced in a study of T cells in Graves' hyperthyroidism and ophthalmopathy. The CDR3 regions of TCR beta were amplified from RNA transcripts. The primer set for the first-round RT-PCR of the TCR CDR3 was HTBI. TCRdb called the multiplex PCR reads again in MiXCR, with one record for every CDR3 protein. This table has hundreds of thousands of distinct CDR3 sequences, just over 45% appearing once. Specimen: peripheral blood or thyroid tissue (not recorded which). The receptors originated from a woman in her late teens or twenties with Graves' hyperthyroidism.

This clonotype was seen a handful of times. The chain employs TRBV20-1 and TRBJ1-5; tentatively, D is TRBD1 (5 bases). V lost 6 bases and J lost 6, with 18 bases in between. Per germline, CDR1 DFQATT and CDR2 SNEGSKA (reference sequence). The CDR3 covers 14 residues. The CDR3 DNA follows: TGCAGTGCGCGGGATAGTGGGGCGGGTCAGCCCCAGCATTTT. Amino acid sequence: CSARDSGAGQPQHF.

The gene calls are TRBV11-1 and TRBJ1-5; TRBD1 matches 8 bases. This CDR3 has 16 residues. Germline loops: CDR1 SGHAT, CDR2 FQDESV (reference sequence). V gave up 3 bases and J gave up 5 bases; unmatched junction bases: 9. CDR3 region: CASSLTGTGHDQPQHF. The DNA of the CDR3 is TGTGCCAGCAGCTTGACTGGGACAGGTCACGATCAGCCCCAGCATTTT.

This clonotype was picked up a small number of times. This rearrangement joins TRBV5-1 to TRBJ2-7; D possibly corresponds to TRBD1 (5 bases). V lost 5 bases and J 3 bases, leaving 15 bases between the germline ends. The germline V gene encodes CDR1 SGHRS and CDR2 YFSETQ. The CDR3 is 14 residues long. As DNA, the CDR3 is TGCGCCAGCAGTTCCCAGGGAAGTGGCTACGAGCAGTACTTC. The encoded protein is CASSSQGSGYEQYF. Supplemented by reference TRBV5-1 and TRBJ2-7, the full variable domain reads KAGVTQTPRYLIKTRGQQVTLSCSPISGHRSVSWYQQTPGQGLQFLFEYFSETQRNKGNFPGRFSGRQFSNSRSEMNVSTLELGDSALYLCASSSQGSGYEQYFGPGTRLTVT.

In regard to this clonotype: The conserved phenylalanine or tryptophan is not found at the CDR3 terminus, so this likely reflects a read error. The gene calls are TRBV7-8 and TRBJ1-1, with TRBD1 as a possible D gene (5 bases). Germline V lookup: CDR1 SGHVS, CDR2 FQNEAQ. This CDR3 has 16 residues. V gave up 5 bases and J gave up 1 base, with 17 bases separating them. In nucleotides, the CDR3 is TGTGCCAGCAGCCTCAAACCGGGACCCAGGAACACTGAAGCTTTCCTT. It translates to CASSLKPGPRNTEAFL.

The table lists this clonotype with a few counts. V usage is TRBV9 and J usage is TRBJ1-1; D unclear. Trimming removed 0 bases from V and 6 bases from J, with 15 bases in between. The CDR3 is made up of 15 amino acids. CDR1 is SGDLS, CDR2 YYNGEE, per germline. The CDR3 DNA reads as TGTGCCAGCAGCGTAGTCGACTCTAAGGACTCTGAAGCTTTCTTT. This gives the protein CASSVVDSKDSEAFF.

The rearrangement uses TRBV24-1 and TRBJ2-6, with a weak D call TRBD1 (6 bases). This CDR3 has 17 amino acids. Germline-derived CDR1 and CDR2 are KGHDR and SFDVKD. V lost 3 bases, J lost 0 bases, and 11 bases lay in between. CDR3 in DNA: TGTGCCACCAGTGATCCTACAGGGAGCTCTGGGGCCAACGTCCTGACTTTC. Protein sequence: CATSDPTGSSGANVLTF.

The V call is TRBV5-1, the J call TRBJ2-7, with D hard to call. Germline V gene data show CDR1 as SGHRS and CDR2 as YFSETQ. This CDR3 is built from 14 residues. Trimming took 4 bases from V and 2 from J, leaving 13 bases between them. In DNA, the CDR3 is TGCGCCAGCAGCCTTAGGGCCGCTACCTACGAGCAGTACTTC. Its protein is CASSLRAATYEQYF.

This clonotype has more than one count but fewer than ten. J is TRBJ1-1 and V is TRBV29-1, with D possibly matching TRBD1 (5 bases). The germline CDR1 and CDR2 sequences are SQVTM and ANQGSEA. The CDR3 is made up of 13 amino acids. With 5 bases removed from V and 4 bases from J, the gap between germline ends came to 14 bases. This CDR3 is CSVRVGQVTEAFF. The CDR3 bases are TGCAGCGTTCGGGTGGGGCAAGTCACTGAAGCTTTCTTT. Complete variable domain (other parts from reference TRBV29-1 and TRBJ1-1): SAVISQKPSRDICQRGTSLTIQCQVDSQVTMMFWYRQQPGQSLTLIATANQGSEATYESGFVIDKFPISRPNLTFSTLTVSNMSPEDSSIYLCSVRVGQVTEAFFGQGTRLTVV.

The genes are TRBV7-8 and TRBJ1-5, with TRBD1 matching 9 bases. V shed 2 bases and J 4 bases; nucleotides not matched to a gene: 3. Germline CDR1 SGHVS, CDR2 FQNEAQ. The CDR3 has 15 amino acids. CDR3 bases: TGTGCCAGCAGCTTAAACAGGGGGCAAAATCAGCCCCAGCATTTT. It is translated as CASSLNRGQNQPQHF.

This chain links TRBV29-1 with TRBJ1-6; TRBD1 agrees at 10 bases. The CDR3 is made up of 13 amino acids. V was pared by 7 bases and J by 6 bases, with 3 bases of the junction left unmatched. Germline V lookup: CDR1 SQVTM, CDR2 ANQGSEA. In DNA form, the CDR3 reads TGCAGCGGACGGACAGGGGGTAATTCACCCCTCCACTTT. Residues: CSGRTGGNSPLHF.

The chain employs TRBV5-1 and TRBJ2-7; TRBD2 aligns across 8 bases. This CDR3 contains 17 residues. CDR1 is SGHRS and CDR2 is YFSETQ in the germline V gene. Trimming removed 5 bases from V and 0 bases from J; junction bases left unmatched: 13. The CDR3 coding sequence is TGCGCCAGCAGGGGCGGCGGACTAGCCCCGAGCTCCTACGAGCAGTACTTC. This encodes CASRGGGLAPSSYEQYF.

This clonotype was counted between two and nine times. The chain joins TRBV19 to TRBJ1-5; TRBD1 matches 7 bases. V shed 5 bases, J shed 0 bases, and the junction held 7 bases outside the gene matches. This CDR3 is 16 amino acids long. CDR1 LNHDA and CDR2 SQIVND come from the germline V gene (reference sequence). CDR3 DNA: TGTGCCAGTAGTCGGGACAGAGGATTTAGCAATCAGCCCCAGCATTTT. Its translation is CASSRDRGFSNQPQHF.

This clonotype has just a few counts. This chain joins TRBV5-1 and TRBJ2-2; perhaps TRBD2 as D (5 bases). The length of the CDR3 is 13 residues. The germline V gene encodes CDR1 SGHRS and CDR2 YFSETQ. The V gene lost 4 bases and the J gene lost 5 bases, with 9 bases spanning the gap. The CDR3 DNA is TGCGCCAGCAGCGTGGAGCGGACCGGGGAGCTGTTTTTT. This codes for CASSVERTGELFF.

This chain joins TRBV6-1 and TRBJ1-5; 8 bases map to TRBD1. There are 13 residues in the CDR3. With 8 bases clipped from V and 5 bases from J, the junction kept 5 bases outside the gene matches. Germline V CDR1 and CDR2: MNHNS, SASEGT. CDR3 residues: CASGQGADQPQHF. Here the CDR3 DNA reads TGTGCCAGCGGTCAGGGGGCTGATCAGCCCCAGCATTTT.

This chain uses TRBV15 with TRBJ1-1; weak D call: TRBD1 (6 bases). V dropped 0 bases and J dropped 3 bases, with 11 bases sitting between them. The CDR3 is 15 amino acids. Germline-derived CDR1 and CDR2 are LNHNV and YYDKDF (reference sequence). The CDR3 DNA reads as TGTGCCACCAGCAGAGACAGGGGTGGGGACACTGAAGCTTTCTTT. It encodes CATSRDRGGDTEAFF.

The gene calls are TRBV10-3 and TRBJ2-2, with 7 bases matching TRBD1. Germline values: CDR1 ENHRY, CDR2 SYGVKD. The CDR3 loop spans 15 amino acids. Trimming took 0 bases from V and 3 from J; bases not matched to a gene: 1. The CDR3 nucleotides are TGTGCCATCAGTGAGTCTACAGGGGACACCGGGGAGCTGTTTTTT. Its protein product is CAISESTGDTGELFF.

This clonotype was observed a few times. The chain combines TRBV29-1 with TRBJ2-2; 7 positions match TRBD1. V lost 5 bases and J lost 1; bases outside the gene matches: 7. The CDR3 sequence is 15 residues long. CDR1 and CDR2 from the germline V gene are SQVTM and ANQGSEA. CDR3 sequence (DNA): TGCAGCGTTAAGGGGGACAGCCAGAACACCGGGGAGCTGTTTTTT. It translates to CSVKGDSQNTGELFF.

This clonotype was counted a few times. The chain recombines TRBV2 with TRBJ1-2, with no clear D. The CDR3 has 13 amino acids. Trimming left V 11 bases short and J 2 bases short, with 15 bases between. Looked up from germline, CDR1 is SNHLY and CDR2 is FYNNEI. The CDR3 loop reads CASSALPNYGYTF. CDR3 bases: TGTGCCTCCTCCGCTCTTCCCAACTATGGCTACACCTTC.

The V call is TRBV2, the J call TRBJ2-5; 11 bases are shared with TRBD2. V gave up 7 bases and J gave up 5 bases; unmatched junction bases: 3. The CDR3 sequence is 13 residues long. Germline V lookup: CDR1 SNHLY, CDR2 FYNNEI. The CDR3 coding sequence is TGTGCCAGCAAGGGACTAGCGGTCGAGACCCAGTACTTC. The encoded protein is CASKGLAVETQYF.

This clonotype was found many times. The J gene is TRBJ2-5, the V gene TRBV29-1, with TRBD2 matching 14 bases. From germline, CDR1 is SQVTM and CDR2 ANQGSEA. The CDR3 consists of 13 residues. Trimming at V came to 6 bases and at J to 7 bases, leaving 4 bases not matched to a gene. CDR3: CSVRLAGGGTQYF. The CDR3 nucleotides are TGCAGCGTACGACTAGCGGGGGGGGGGACCCAGTACTTC.

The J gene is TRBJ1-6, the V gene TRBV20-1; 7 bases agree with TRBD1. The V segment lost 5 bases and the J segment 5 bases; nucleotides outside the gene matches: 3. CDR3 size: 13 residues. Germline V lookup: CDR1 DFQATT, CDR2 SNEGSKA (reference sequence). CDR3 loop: CSASGGNNSPLHF. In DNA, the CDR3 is TGCAGTGCTTCAGGGGGAAATAATTCACCCCTCCACTTT.

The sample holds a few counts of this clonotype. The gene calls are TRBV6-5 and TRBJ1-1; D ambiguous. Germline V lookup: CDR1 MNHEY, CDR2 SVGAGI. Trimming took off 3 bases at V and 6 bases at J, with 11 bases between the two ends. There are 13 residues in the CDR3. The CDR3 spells CASSYGPVSEAFF. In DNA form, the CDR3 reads TGTGCCAGCAGTTATGGCCCGGTTTCTGAAGCTTTCTTT.

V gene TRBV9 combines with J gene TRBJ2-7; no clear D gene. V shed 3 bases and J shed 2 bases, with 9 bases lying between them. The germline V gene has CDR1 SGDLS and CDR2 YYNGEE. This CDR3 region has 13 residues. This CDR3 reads CASSAHPAYEQYF. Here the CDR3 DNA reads TGTGCCAGCAGCGCCCATCCCGCCTACGAGCAGTACTTC.

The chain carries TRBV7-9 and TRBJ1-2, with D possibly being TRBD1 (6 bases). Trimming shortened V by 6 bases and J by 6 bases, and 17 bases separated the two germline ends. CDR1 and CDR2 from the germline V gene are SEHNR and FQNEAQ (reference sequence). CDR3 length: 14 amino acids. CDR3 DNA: TGTGCCAGCAGTCCTCCTTGGGGGCGTCATGGCTACACCTTC. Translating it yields CASSPPWGRHGYTF.

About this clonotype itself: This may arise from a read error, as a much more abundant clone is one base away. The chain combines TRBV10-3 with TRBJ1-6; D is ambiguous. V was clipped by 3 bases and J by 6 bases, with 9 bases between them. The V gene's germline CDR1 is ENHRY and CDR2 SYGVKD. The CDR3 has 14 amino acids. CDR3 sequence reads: CAISERARNSPLHF. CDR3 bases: TGTGCCATCAGTGAACGGGCGCGTAATTCACCCCTCCACTTT.

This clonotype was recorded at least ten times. The CDR3 sequence is CSVREQGDANTGELFF. CDR3 in DNA: TGCAGCGTGAGAGAACAGGGAGACGCGAACACCGGGGAGCTGTTTTTT. The chain recombines TRBV29-1 with TRBJ2-2; D possibly corresponds to TRBD1 (6 bases). The CDR3 is made up of 16 amino acids. Germline V gene lookup returns CDR1 SQVTM and CDR2 ANQGSEA. Trimming shortened V by 6 bases and J by 0 bases, and 17 bases separated the two germline ends.

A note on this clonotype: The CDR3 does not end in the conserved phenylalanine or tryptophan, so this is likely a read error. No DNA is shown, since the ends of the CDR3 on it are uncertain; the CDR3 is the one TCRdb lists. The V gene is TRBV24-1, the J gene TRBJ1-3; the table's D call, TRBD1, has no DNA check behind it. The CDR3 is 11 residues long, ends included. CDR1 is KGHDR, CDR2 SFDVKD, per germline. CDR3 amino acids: CATSDRGQGST.

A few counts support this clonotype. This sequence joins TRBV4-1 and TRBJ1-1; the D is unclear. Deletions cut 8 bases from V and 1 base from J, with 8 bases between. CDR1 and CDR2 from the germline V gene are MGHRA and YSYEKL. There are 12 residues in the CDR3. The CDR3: CASGRPNTEAFF. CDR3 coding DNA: TGCGCCAGCGGTCGCCCGAACACTGAAGCTTTCTTT.

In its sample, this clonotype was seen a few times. CDR3 residues: CSVNSPGTGELFF. DNA for the CDR3: TGCAGCGTTAATTCTCCGGGTACCGGGGAGCTGTTTTTT. The rearrangement links TRBV29-1 to TRBJ2-2; no clear D. CDR1 is SQVTM and CDR2 is ANQGSEA in the germline V gene. This CDR3 is 13 amino acids long. Trimming cost V 5 bases and J 5 bases, with 12 bases left between them.